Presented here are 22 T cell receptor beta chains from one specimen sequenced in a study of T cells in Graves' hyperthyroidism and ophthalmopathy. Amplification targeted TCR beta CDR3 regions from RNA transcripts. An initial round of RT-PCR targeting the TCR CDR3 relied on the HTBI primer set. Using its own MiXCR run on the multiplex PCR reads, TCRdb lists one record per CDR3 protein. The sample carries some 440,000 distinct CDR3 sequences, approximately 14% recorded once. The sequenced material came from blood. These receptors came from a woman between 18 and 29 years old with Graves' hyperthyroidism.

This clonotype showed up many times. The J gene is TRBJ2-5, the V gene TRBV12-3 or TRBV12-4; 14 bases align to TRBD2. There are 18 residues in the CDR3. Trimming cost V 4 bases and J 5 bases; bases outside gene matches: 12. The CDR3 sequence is CASSSMTSGGVKGETQYF. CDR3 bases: TGTGCCAGCAGTTCCATGACTAGCGGGGGGGTTAAGGGGGAGACCCAGTACTTC.

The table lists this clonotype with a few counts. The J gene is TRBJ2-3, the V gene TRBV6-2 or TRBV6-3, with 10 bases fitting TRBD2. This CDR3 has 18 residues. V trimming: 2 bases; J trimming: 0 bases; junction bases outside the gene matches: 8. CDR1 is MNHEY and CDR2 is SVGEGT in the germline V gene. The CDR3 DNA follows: TGTGCCAGCAGTTACGAAGCGGGGGGGCCTTTAAGCACAGATACGCAGTATTTT. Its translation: CASSYEAGGPLSTDTQYF.

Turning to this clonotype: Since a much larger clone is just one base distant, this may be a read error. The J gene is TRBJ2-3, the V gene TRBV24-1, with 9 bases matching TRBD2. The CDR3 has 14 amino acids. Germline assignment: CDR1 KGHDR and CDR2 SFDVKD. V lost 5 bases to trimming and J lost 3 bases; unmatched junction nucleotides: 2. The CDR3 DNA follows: TGTGCCACCAGTGGGCTAGCGGGGACAGATACGCAGTATTTT. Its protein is CATSGLAGTDTQYF.

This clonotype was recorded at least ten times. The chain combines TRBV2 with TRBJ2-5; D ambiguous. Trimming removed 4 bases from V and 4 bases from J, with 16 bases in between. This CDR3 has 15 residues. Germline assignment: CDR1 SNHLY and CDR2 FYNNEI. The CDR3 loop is CASSVQETTGETQYF. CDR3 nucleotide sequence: TGTGCCAGCAGTGTTCAGGAAACGACGGGAGAGACCCAGTACTTC. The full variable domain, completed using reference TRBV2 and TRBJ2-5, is EPEVTQTPSHQVTQMGQEVILRCVPISNHLYFYWYRQILGQKVEFLVSFYNNEISEKSEIFDDQFSVERPDGSNFTLKIRSTKLEDSAMYFCASSVQETTGETQYFGPGTRLLVL.

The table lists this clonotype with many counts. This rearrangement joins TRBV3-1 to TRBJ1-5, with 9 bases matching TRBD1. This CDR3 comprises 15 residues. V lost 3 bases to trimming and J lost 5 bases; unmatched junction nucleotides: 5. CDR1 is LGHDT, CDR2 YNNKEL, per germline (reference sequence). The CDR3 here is CASSQGQGGYQPQHF. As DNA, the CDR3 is TGTGCCAGCAGCCAGGGACAGGGCGGCTATCAGCCCCAGCATTTT.

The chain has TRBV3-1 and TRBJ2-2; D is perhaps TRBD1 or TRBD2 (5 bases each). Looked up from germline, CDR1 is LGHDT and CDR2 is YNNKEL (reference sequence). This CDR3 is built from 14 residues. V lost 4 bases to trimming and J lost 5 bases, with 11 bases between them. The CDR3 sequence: CASSRGEGTGELFF. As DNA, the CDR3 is TGTGCCAGCAGCCGGGGCGAGGGGACCGGGGAGCTGTTTTTT.

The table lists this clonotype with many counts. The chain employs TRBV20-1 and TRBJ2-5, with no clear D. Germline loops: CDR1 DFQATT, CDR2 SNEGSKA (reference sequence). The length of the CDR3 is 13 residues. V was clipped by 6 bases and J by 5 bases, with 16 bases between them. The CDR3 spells CSAHVQFRETQYF. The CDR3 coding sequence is TGCAGTGCCCACGTACAATTCCGGGAGACCCAGTACTTC.

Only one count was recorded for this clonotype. As DNA, the CDR3 is TGTGCCTGTCAAAGGACTAGTACCTTCACAGATACGCAGTATTTT. This gives the protein CACQRTSTFTDTQYF. The chain is built from TRBV30 and TRBJ2-3; 7 bases align to TRBD2. The CDR3 sequence is 15 residues long. V shed 6 bases, J shed 2 bases, and the junction held 11 bases outside the gene matches. Germline values: CDR1 GTSNPN, CDR2 SVGIG (reference sequence).

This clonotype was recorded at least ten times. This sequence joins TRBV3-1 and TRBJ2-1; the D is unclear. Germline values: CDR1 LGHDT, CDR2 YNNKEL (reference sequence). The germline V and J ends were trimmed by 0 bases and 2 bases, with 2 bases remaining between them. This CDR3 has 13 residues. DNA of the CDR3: TGTGCCAGCAGCCAAGAGCCCTACAATGAGCAGTTCTTC. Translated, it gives CASSQEPYNEQFF.

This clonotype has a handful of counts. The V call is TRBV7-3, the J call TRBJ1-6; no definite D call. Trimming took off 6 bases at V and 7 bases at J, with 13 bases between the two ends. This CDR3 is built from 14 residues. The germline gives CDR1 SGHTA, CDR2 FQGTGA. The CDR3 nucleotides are TGTGCCAGCAGTCTTTCGATCAAGAATTCACCCCTCCACTTT. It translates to CASSLSIKNSPLHF.

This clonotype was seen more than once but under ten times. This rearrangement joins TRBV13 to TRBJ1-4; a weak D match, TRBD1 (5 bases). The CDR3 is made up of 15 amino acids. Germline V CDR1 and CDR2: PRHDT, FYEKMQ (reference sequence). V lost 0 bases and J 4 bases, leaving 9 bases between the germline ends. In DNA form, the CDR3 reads TGTGCCAGCAGCTTAGGGGGGACCTTTAATGAAAAACTGTTTTTT. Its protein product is CASSLGGTFNEKLFF.

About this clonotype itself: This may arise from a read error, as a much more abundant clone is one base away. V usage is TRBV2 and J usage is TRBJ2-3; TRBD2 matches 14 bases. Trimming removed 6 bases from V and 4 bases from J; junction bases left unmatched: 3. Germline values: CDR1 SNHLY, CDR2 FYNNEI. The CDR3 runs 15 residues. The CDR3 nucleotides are TGTGCCAGCAGGGGGACTAGCGGGGGCGCAGATACGCAGTATTTT. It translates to CASRGTSGGADTQYF. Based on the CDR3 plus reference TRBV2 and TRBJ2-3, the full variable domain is EPEVTQTPSHQVTQMGQEVILRCVPISNHLYFYWYRQILGQKVEFLVSFYNNEISEKSEIFDDQFSVERPDGSNFTLKIRSTKLEDSAMYFCASRGTSGGADTQYFGPGTRLTVL.

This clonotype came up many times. Here the CDR3 reads CATSDHRAPLGETQYF. In nucleotides, the CDR3 is TGTGCCACCAGTGACCACCGGGCCCCCCTTGGCGAGACCCAGTACTTC. The V gene is TRBV24-1, the J gene TRBJ2-5; D gene ambiguous. This CDR3 has 16 residues. Germline CDR1 is KGHDR and CDR2 is SFDVKD. V was shortened by 4 bases and J by 5 bases, with 19 bases between the two germline ends.

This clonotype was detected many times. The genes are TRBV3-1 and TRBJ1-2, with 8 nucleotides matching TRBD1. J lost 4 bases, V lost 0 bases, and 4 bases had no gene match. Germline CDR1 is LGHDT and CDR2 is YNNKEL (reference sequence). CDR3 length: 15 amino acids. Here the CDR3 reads CASSQDAGTGYGYTF. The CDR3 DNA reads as TGTGCCAGCAGCCAAGACGCCGGGACAGGCTATGGCTACACCTTC.

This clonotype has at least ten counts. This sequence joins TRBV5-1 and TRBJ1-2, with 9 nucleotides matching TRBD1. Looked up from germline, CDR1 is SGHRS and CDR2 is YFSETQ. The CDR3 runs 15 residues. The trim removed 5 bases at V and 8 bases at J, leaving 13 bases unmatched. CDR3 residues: CASSGSPGTGSGYTF. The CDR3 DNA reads TGCGCCAGCAGTGGCAGCCCCGGGACAGGGTCCGGCTACACCTTC.

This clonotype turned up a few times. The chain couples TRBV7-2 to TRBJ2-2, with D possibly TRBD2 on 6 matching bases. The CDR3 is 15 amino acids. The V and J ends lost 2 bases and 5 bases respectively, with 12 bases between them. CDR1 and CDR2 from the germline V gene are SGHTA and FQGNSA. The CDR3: CASSLMQGGTGELFF. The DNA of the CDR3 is TGTGCCAGCAGCTTAATGCAGGGAGGAACCGGGGAGCTGTTTTTT. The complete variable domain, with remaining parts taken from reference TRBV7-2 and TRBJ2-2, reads GAGVSQSPSNKVTEKGKDVELRCDPISGHTALYWYRQSLGQGLEFLIYFQGNSAPDKSGLPSDRFSAERTGGSVSTLTIQRTQQEDSAVYLCASSLMQGGTGELFFGEGSRLTVL.

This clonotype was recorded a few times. The CDR3 DNA follows: TGTGCCACCAAGGGGAACCAAGAGACCCAGTACTTC. As protein: CATKGNQETQYF. V is TRBV24-1 and J is TRBJ2-5; D is possibly TRBD1 (5 bases). The CDR3 consists of 12 residues. Trimming removed 8 bases from V and 0 bases from J, with 6 bases in between. Germline CDR1 is KGHDR and CDR2 is SFDVKD.

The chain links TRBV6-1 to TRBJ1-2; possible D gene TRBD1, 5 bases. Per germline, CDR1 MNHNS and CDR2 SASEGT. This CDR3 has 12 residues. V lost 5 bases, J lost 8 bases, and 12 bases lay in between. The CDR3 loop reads CASSPQGNGYTF. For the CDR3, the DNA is TGTGCCAGCAGTCCTCAGGGAAACGGCTACACCTTC.

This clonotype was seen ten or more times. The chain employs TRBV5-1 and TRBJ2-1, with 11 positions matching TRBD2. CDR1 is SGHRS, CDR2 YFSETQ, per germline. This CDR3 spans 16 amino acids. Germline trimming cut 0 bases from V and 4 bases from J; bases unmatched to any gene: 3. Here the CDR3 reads CASSLGLAGKYNEQFF. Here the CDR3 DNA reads TGCGCCAGCAGCTTGGGACTAGCGGGGAAATACAATGAGCAGTTCTTC.

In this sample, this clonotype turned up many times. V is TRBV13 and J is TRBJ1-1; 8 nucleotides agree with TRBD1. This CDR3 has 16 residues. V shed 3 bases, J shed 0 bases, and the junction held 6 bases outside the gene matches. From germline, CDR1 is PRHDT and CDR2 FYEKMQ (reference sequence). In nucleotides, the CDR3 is TGTGCCAGCAGCTTCAAAGGGGACAGGATGAACACTGAAGCTTTCTTT. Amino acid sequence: CASSFKGDRMNTEAFF.

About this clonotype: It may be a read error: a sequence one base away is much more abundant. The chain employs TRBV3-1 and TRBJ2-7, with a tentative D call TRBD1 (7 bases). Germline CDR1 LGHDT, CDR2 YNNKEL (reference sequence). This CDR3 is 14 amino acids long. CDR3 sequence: CATTRGTEPYGQYF. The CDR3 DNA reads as TGTGCCACCACACGCGGGACAGAACCCTACGGGCAGTACTTC.

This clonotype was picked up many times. CDR3 in DNA: TGTGCCAGCAGATTCGGACTAGCGGGGGCCCACGAGCAGTACTTC. Translation gives CASRFGLAGAHEQYF. The V gene is TRBV12-3 or TRBV12-4, the J gene TRBJ2-7; 13 bases match TRBD2. The length of the CDR3 is 15 residues. Germline trimming cut 6 bases from V and 5 bases from J; bases unmatched to any gene: 7.